Sequencing of this TCR beta chain was carried out in a study of blood T cell repertoires in COVID-19. In the study overall: T cells, B-cell-depleted T cells, or PBMCs supplied cDNA or gDNA.

Data came from immunoSEQ multiplex PCR; TCRdb stores just in-frame clones and leaves some out. The sample comprises a few hundred thousand clones, about 90% of which are singletons, and 0.7% to 1% rests with the top ten. V dropped 11 bases and J dropped 5; count of bases not matched to a gene: 7. The CDR3 totals 14 residues. The V gene's germline CDR1 is SGHVS and CDR2 FQNEAQ. Sequencing input: peripheral blood. The chain couples TRBV7-8 to TRBJ2-2, with TRBD1 matching over 11 bases. This receptor was taken from a man aged 18 to 35 with COVID-19, enrolled during active disease. The CDR3 DNA is TGTGCCGGGGCGGGGACAGGGGGTACCGGGGAGCTGTTTTTT. Amino acid sequence: CAGAGTGGTGELFF.